This T cell receptor beta chain is from a study of T cell repertoires in cytomegalovirus infection. Study overall: Public TCR beta signatures marked donors with CMV infection and the matching HLA. Points from the study as a whole: Identification of carriers of CMV plus the relevant HLA was performed using cumulative public TCR beta family frequency. HLA-C-restricted CMV-specific TCR beta clonotypes prevailed in the ex vivo response.

This clonotype was seen many times. As yet, its antigen is unknown. Each CDR3 protein gets one entry after TCRdb re-called the reads with MiXCR. Of under 200,000 distinct CDR3 sequences listed, less than 9.5% are singletons. The V gene lost 5 bases and the J gene lost 4 bases, with 17 bases spanning the gap. Germline V gene sequence: CDR1 SEHNR, CDR2 FQNEAQ (reference sequence). The CDR3 sequence is 15 residues long. The chain links TRBV7-9 to TRBJ1-2; D is possibly TRBD1 (5 bases). Sequenced: PBMCs. This TCR was sampled from a human donor in good health (CMV status not recorded). Some clones in this sample may be carry-over from other donors' samples. CDR3 loop: CASSPIGDPGYGYTF. CDR3 coding DNA: TGTGCCAGCAGCCCAATAGGGGACCCCGGCTATGGCTACACCTTC.